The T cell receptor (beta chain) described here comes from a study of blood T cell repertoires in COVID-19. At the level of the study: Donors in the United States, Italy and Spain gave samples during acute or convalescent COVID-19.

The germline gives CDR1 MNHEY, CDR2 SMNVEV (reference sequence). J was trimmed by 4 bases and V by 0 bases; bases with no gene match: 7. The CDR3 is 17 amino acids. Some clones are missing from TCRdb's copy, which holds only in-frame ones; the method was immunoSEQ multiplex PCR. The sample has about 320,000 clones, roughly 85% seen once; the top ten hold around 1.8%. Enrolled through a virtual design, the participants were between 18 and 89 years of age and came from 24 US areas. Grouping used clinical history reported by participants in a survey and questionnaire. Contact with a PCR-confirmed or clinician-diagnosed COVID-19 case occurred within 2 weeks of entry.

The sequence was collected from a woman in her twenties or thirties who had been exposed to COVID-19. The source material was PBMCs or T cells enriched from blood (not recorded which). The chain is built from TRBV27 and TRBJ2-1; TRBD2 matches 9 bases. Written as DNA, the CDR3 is TGTGCCAGCAGTTTATCGTCTAGCGGGAACAGTTACAATGAGCAGTTCTTC. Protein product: CASSLSSSGNSYNEQFF.